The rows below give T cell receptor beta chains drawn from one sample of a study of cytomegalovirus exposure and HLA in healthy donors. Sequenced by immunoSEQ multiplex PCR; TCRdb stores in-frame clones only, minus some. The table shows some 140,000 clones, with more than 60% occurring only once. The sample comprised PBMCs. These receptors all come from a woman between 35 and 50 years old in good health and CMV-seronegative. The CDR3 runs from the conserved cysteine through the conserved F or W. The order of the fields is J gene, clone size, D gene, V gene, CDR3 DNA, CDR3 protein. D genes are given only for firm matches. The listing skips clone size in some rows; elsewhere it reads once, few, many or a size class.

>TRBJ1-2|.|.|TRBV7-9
TGTGCCAGCAGCTTAGTCAGTTATGGCTACACCTTC
CASSLVSYGYTF
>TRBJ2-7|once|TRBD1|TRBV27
TGTGCCAGCAGTTTATCGGCAGGGGGCTGGTACGAGCAGTACTTC
CASSLSAGGWYEQYF
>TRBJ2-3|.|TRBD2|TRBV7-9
TGTGCCAGCAGCCAACACTCCGGGACTAGTTCCGATACGCAGTATTTT
CASSQHSGTSSDTQYF
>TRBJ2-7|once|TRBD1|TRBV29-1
TGCAGCGTTGAGGGCGGACAGGACGCGTACGAGCAGTACTTC
CSVEGGQDAYEQYF
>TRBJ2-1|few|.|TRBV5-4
TGTGCCAGCAGCTCCGGGGGGCTCACCTACAATGAGCAGTTCTTC
CASSSGGLTYNEQFF
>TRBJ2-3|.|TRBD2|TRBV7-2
TGTGCCAGCAGCACTAGCGGGGGGGCATTCGATACGCAGTATTTT
CASSTSGGAFDTQYF
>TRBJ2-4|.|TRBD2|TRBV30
TGTGCCTGGAGCAGAGGACTAGCGGGTCGTATTCAGTACTTC
CAWSRGLAGRIQYF
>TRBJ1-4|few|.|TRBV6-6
TGTGCCAGCAACCAAAGAGAGACTAATGAAAAACTGTTTTTT
CASNQRETNEKLFF
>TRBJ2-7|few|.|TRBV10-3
TGTGCCATCAGGAACGGGGAATACGAGCAGTACTTC
CAIRNGEYEQYF
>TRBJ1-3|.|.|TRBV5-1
TGCGCCAGCAGCACGGACGGGATTTCTGGAAACACCATATATTTT
CASSTDGISGNTIYF
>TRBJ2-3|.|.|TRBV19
TGTGCCAGTAGTATAGAGGAAGGGGTTAGCACAGATACGCAGTATTTT
CASSIEEGVSTDTQYF
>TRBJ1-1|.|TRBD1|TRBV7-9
TGTGCCAGCAGCTTGACAGGGGTGTCTCTAAACACTGAAGCTTTCTTT
CASSLTGVSLNTEAFF
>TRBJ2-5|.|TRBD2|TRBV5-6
TGTGCCAGCAGCTCTCCGACCGCTAGCGGGGGGACACAAGAGACCCAGTACTTC
CASSSPTASGGTQETQYF
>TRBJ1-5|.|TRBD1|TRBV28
TGTGCCAGCAGTGAAGCCCACAGGGGTAGCAATCAGCCCCAGCATTTT
CASSEAHRGSNQPQHF
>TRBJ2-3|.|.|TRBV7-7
TGTGCTAGCAGCTCAAGCCCGAGCGGGGATACGCAGTATTTT
CASSSSPSGDTQYF
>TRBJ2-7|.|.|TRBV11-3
TGTGCCAGCAGCTTAGACGTAGCCACCTACGAGCAGTACTTC
CASSLDVATYEQYF
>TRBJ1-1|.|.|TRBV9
TGTGCCAGCAGCGTAGCTTTAAGAGATATCAGGGCTTTCTTT
CASSVALRDIRAFF
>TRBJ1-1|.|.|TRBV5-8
TGTGCCAGCACCCACAGGGTGAACACTGAAGCTTTCTTT
CASTHRVNTEAFF
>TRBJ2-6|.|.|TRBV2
TGTGCCATACACCTCAGGGTGATCCTTTCTGGGGCCAACGTCCTGACTTTC
CAIHLRVILSGANVLTF
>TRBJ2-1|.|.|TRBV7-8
TGTGCCAGCAGCTTAGCGCGTGGTAGCGGTGAGCAGTTCTTC
CASSLARGSGEQFF
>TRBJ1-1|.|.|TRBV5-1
TGCGCCAGCAGCTCGGGGGTGAACACTGAAGCTTTCTTT
CASSSGVNTEAFF
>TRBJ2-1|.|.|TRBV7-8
TGTGCCAGCAGCCAGGACAGAAACAATGAGCAGTTCTTC
CASSQDRNNEQFF